The entry that follows covers one T cell receptor (beta chain) sequence. Its specificity is not known. Germline assignment: CDR1 LGHDT and CDR2 YNNKEL (reference sequence). Trimming cost V 3 bases and J 5 bases, with 5 bases left between them. The CDR3 is 12 amino acids. TCRdb processed the 5' RACE reads anew with MiXCR; each CDR3 protein has one entry. The table records 250,000 to 350,000 distinct CDR3 sequences, around 20% of them present only once. This record comes from a study of CD8 T cells in ankylosing spondylitis. Whole-study results and caveats: Earlier studies detected some motif variants in reactive arthritis synovial fluid and blood. The authors reported significant enrichment of disease-linked clones in matched ankylosing spondylitis synovial fluid. Disease-associated clonotypes exhibited CD8+ identity and were relatively infrequent in peripheral blood.

The chain employs TRBV3-1 and TRBJ1-5; D is unclear. The receptor was isolated from a female donor with ankylosing spondylitis or in good health (not recorded which). Material: blood, either unsorted or a sorted T cell fraction (not recorded which). CDR3 coding DNA: TGTGCCAGCAGCCAGAAGGATCAGCCCCAGCATTTT. It yields the protein CASSQKDQPQHF.